Listed below are T cell receptor beta chains from one sample, sequenced in a study of T cell changes during pregnancy in multiple sclerosis. Method: immunoSEQ multiplex PCR; TCRdb's copy keeps in-frame clones and lacks some. The sample has around 56,000 clones; approximately 86% are singletons. The sample in question was CD4+ T cells from peripheral blood mononuclear cells, obtained in the third trimester of pregnancy. The receptors originated from a female donor with multiple sclerosis, enrolled in a pregnancy study. CDR3s include the opening cysteine and the closing phenylalanine or tryptophan. D genes are given only for firm matches. Expanded clones get a size class; other rows say once, few or many, or leave the size out.

d_call	clone_size	v_call	j_call	cdr3_nt	cdr3_aa
NA	NA	TRBV19	TRBJ1-5	TGTGCCAGTAGTGCGGGGGTGAGGCAGCCCCAGCATTTT	CASSAGVRQPQHF
TRBD1	NA	TRBV29-1	TRBJ2-5	TGCAGCGTCGAGACAGGGGATGAGACCCAGTACTTC	CSVETGDETQYF
TRBD2	NA	TRBV5-8	TRBJ2-1	TGTGCCAGCAGCTCCGGGACTAGCTCCTACAATGAGCAGTTCTTC	CASSSGTSSYNEQFF
TRBD1	once	TRBV19	TRBJ1-2	TGTGCCAGTAGTCCAGACAGGGCGAGTGGCTACACCTTC	CASSPDRASGYTF
NA	once	TRBV19	TRBJ1-2	TGTGCCAGTAGTATTATTCCAGGGGTCTATGGCTACACCTTC	CASSIIPGVYGYTF
TRBD1	NA	TRBV27	TRBJ2-2	TGTGCCAGCAGCCGGGACAGGGGTCGGACCGGGGAGCTGTTTTTT	CASSRDRGRTGELFF
TRBD2	NA	TRBV13	TRBJ2-3	TGTGCCAGCAGCCTCAGGACTAGCGGAACCACAGATACGCAGTATTTT	CASSLRTSGTTDTQYF
NA	NA	TRBV6-5	TRBJ1-3	TGTGCCAGCCGTGAGGGCTCTGGAAACACCATATATTTT	CASREGSGNTIYF
NA	once	TRBV6-1	TRBJ2-1	TGTGCCAGCACCTCTAGATCGGGGCGGGATTATGAGCAGTTCTTC	CASTSRSGRDYEQFF
NA	NA	TRBV12-5	TRBJ1-1	TGTGCTAGTGGTTTCCCCGTCGGGAGGAACACTGAAGCTTTCTTT	CASGFPVGRNTEAFF
NA	NA	TRBV2	TRBJ2-7	TGTGCCAGCAGAGGGACATTGCTAGGCGAGCAGTACTTC	CASRGTLLGEQYF
TRBD1	NA	TRBV30	TRBJ1-1	TGTGCCTGGATACCGACAGGGCTGGCCACTGAAGCTTTCTTT	CAWIPTGLATEAFF
TRBD1	once	TRBV4-2	TRBJ2-5	TGTGCCAGCAGCCGCACACGACCGGGACAGGGTGCCGGAGAGACCCAGTACTTC	CASSRTRPGQGAGETQYF
NA	NA	TRBV7-2	TRBJ1-5	TGTGCCAGCAGCTTTTATTATAGCAATCAGCCCCAGCATTTT	CASSFYYSNQPQHF
NA	NA	TRBV5-8	TRBJ1-5	TGTGCCAGCAGCTTGGTGGCAGGCAATCAGCCCCAGCATTTT	CASSLVAGNQPQHF
TRBD1	NA	TRBV5-1	TRBJ2-7	TGCGCCAGCAGCTTGGAACAGGGGGGCTACGAGCAGTACTTC	CASSLEQGGYEQYF
NA	NA	TRBV4-2	TRBJ1-1	TGTGCCAGCAGCTTAAGGGGGGGGGACACTGAAGCTTTCTTT	CASSLRGGDTEAFF
TRBD2	NA	TRBV5-1	TRBJ2-3	TGCGCCAGCAGCCGGGGACTAGCGGGAGGTGTCACAGATACGCAGTATTTT	CASSRGLAGGVTDTQYF
NA	NA	TRBV10-2	TRBJ1-6	TGCGCCAGCAGTGAGTCCCAGGGTTTGGGAAATTCACCCCTCCACTTT	CASSESQGLGNSPLHF
NA	NA	TRBV7-9	TRBJ2-7	TGTGCCAGCAGCTCAGACTGGTACGAGCAGTACTTC	CASSSDWYEQYF
NA	NA	TRBV25-1	TRBJ2-5	TGTGCCAGCTCCCGAGGGGGAGGGATGCGGGAGACCCAGTACTTC	CASSRGGGMRETQYF
NA	NA	TRBV19	TRBJ1-1	TGTGCCAGTACCCTGGGAGGGGCTTCGGACTTGGCTGGGGCTTTCTTT	CASTLGGASDLAGAFF
NA	NA	TRBV30	TRBJ2-7	TGTGCCTGGAGTAGGGGCTACGAGCAGTACTTC	CAWSRGYEQYF
NA	NA	TRBV27	TRBJ2-3	TGTGCCAGCAGTTTAGCGGCTGGCACAGATACGCAGTATTTT	CASSLAAGTDTQYF
NA	NA	TRBV6-5	TRBJ2-7	TGTGCCAGCAGTTACTCAGGGGGGGTCTACGAGCAGTACTTC	CASSYSGGVYEQYF
TRBD2	once	TRBV7-6	TRBJ2-2	TGTGCCAGCAGCTGGGGACTAGCCCGAAACACCGGGGAGCTGTTTTTT	CASSWGLARNTGELFF